This note documents a single T cell receptor beta chain sequence. The sample originates from a study of blood T cell repertoires in COVID-19. About the study: Samples of COVID-19 (acute and convalescent) were obtained from the United States, Italy and Spain. PBMCs, B-cell-depleted T cells, or T cells were the source of the cDNA or gDNA that made up the material.

Authors' data handling: Amplifying reference gene primers gave estimates of nucleated cell counts. The repertoire was sequenced with immunoSEQ multiplex PCR; TCRdb's copy has only in-frame clones and lacks some. That table furnishes V, J and clone size, whereas the DNA furnished D and trimming. This table has approximately 190,000 clones, around four fifths appearing once. This CDR3 is 15 amino acids long. Trimming pared 5 bases from V and 4 bases from J, leaving 17 bases between. CDR1 is SGHTA, CDR2 FQGNSA, per germline. The source is a middle-aged woman with acute or convalescent COVID-19. Sequenced sample: peripheral blood. This chain connects TRBV7-2 to TRBJ2-5, with D possibly being TRBD2 (7 bases). The CDR3 loop reads CASSPQEGEGETQYF. CDR3 bases: TGTGCCAGCAGCCCTCAGGAGGGGGAGGGAGAGACCCAGTACTTC.